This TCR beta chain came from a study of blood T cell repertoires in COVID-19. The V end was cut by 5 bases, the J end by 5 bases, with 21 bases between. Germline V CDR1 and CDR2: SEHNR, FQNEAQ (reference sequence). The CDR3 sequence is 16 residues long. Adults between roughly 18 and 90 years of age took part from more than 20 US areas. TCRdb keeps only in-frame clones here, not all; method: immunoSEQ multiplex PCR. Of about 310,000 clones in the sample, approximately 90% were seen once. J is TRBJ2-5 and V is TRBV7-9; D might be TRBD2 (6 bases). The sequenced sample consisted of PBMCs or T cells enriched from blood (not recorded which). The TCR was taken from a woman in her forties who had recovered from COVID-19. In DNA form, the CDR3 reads TGTGCCAGCAGCCAGGCCTTAGCGGTTCCGGGGGAGACCCAGTACTTC. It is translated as CASSQALAVPGETQYF.